This passage covers 17 T cell receptor beta chains from one sample sequenced in a study of OX40 agonist ivuxolimab in advanced cancers. Profiled with immunoSEQ multiplex PCR; TCRdb holds only in-frame clones, not every one. The sample contains 55,000 to 65,000 clones, 86% of which appear only once. The sample in question was CD4+ or CD8+ T cells sorted from blood, obtained in a trial of the OX40 agonist ivuxolimab. The receptor source for this set is an adult with an advanced solid tumor such as melanoma, head and neck, liver or kidney cancer.

This chain links TRBV28 with TRBJ1-2; no reliable D call. Trimming cost V 2 bases and J 5 bases, with 12 bases left between them. The CDR3 extends over 14 amino acids. CDR1 is MDHEN and CDR2 is SYDVKM in the germline V gene. CDR3 sequence reads: CASSLPLASYGYTF. DNA for the CDR3: TGTGCCAGCAGTTTACCCCTCGCGAGTTATGGCTACACCTTC.

The chain carries TRBV19 and TRBJ2-3; 8 bases align to TRBD2. Trimming removed 5 bases from V and 1 base from J; junction bases left unmatched: 11. Germline CDR1 reads LNHDA; CDR2 reads SQIVND (reference sequence). This CDR3 is 17 amino acids long. Here the CDR3 DNA reads TGTGCCAGTAGTCCTAGCGGAGGGCGGGGGGGCACAGATACGCAGTATTTT. Its translation is CASSPSGGRGGTDTQYF.

Comment on this clone: Different DNA sequences within this sample yield the same CDR3. The chain has TRBV5-1 and TRBJ1-1; D is undetermined. The CDR3 extends over 14 amino acids. Trimming took 3 bases from V and 2 from J, leaving 11 bases between them. Per germline, CDR1 SGHRS and CDR2 YFSETQ. CDR3 nucleotide sequence: TGCGCCAGCAGCTCGAGGCAGCGTAACACTGAAGCTTTCTTT. It is translated as CASSSRQRNTEAFF.

This clone was seen only a few times. The chain carries TRBV11-1 and TRBJ2-5; D may be TRBD1 (5 bases). This CDR3 spans 13 amino acids. Germline loops: CDR1 SGHAT, CDR2 FQDESV (reference sequence). Trimming took 5 bases from V and 3 from J, leaving 10 bases between them. In DNA, the CDR3 is TGTGCCAGCAGCCGAGACAGAGAAGAGACCCAGTACTTC. This gives the protein CASSRDREETQYF.

The J gene is TRBJ2-7, the V gene TRBV6-1, with D perhaps matching TRBD1 (5 bases). The germline V gene encodes CDR1 MNHNS and CDR2 SASEGT. Between the trimmed V and J ends, which lost 10 bases and 3 bases, there was a span of 16 bases. The CDR3 runs to 13 residues. CDR3: CANGRAGHYEQYF. Here the CDR3 DNA reads TGTGCCAACGGAAGGGCAGGGCACTACGAGCAGTACTTC.

V usage is TRBV7-9 and J usage is TRBJ1-5; weak D call: TRBD1 (5 bases). The CDR3 has 14 amino acids. V was pared by 1 base and J by 8 bases, with 12 bases between. The germline V gene has CDR1 SEHNR and CDR2 FQNEAQ (reference sequence). The CDR3 here is CASSLDQGYEPQHF. CDR3 sequence (DNA): TGTGCCAGCAGCTTAGATCAGGGCTACGAGCCCCAGCATTTT.

Only one count was recorded for this clone. The chain uses TRBV29-1 and TRBJ2-7; 13 bases agree with TRBD2. Germline CDR1 is SQVTM and CDR2 is ANQGSEA. The ends lost 6 bases at V and 6 bases at J; junction bases unmatched: 8. The CDR3 spans 14 residues. CDR3 coding DNA: TGCAGCGTCGGGACTAGCGGGGTGTTTGGCGAGCAGTACTTC. Its translation is CSVGTSGVFGEQYF.

This clone was counted a few times. The chain links TRBV30 to TRBJ1-1; D might be TRBD1 (6 bases). This CDR3 region has 13 residues. Germline CDR1 reads GTSNPN; CDR2 reads SVGIG (reference sequence). V dropped 1 base and J dropped 1 base, with 7 bases sitting between them. The CDR3 bases are TGTGCCTGGAGTGAGGGGGAGAACACTGAAGCTTTCTTT. It specifies CAWSEGENTEAFF.

This clone was observed a single time. The chain combines TRBV7-9 with TRBJ1-3; D is ambiguous. V was cut by 4 bases and J by 0 bases, with 16 bases left in between. Germline V gene data show CDR1 as SEHNR and CDR2 as FQNEAQ (reference sequence). The CDR3 runs 17 residues. This CDR3 reads CASSSTRFGSSGNTIYF. Here the CDR3 DNA reads TGTGCCAGCAGCTCTACCCGGTTCGGGAGCTCTGGAAACACCATATATTTT.

The CDR3, as DNA: TGTGCCAGCAGCGCTCAACCCCAGAGCTCCTACGAGCAGTACTTC. It codes for CASSAQPQSSYEQYF. The chain combines TRBV9 with TRBJ2-7, with D hard to call. CDR1 is SGDLS and CDR2 is YYNGEE in the germline V gene. Deletions cut 3 bases from V and 0 bases from J, with 13 bases between. The CDR3 runs 15 residues.

This clone was recorded once. This chain links TRBV7-2 with TRBJ1-5; unclear D gene. The CDR3 loop spans 13 amino acids. CDR1 is SGHTA and CDR2 is FQGNSA in the germline V gene. V lost 5 bases and J 7 bases, leaving 12 bases between the germline ends. This chain's CDR3 is CASSTNAAQPQHF. CDR3 nucleotides: TGTGCCAGCAGCACCAACGCAGCCCAGCCCCAGCATTTT.

This clone was found a few times. This rearrangement joins TRBV6-5 to TRBJ1-5; D gene uncertain. This CDR3 is 10 amino acids long. Trimming took off 8 bases at V and 7 bases at J, with 6 bases between the two ends. Germline assignment: CDR1 MNHEY and CDR2 SVGAGI. The CDR3 spells CASGLQPQHF. The CDR3 DNA reads as TGTGCCAGCGGTTTACAGCCCCAGCATTTT.

The chain combines TRBV9 with TRBJ1-6; 8 nucleotides line up with TRBD1. This CDR3 comprises 14 residues. From germline, CDR1 is SGDLS and CDR2 YYNGEE. The J segment lost 7 bases and the V segment lost 3 bases, leaving 3 bases of the junction unmatched. The CDR3, as DNA: TGTGCCAGCAGCGCGGGACAGGCGAATTCACCCCTCCACTTT. This translates into CASSAGQANSPLHF. The whole variable domain, filled in from reference TRBV9 and TRBJ1-6, reads DSGVTQTPKHLITATGQRVTLRCSPRSGDLSVYWYQQSLDQGLQFLIQYYNGEERAKGNILERFSAQQFPDLHSELNLSSLELGDSALYFCASSAGQANSPLHFGNGTRLTVT.

The V gene is TRBV11-2, the J gene TRBJ2-3; TRBD2 agrees at 9 bases. CDR3 length equals 16 residues. Germline V gives CDR1 SGHAT, CDR2 FQNNGV. V lost 2 bases and J lost 4; bases outside the gene matches: 7. This CDR3 reads CASSLMVSSGADTQYF. The CDR3 coding sequence is TGTGCCAGCAGCTTAATGGTGTCTAGCGGGGCAGATACGCAGTATTTT.

This chain links TRBV7-3 with TRBJ2-6; TRBD1 aligns across 8 bases. Trimming took 3 bases from V and 2 from J; bases not matched to a gene: 0. The germline CDR1 and CDR2 sequences are SGHTA and FQGTGA. The CDR3 is 15 residues long. CDR3 residues: CASSLDRAGANVLTF. DNA for the CDR3: TGTGCCAGCAGCTTGGACAGGGCTGGGGCCAACGTCCTGACTTTC.

The V and J genes are TRBV18 and TRBJ1-6; 10 bases align to TRBD1. V shed 2 bases, J shed 8 bases, and the junction held 3 bases outside the gene matches. Per germline, CDR1 KGHSH and CDR2 LQKENI. This CDR3 has 15 amino acids. CDR3 loop: CASSPNGQGDSPLHF. CDR3 in DNA: TGTGCCAGCTCACCAAATGGACAGGGGGATTCACCCCTCCACTTT. Complete variable domain (other parts from reference TRBV18 and TRBJ1-6): NAGVMQNPRHLVRRRGQEARLRCSPMKGHSHVYWYRQLPEEGLKFMVYLQKENIIDESGMPKERFSAEFPKEGPSILRIQQVVRGDSAAYFCASSPNGQGDSPLHFGNGTRLTVT.

This clone has a handful of counts. This rearrangement joins TRBV10-3 to TRBJ1-1, with 8 bases identical to TRBD1. The ends lost 11 bases at V and 8 bases at J; junction bases unmatched: 7. The CDR3 runs to 11 residues. Germline loops: CDR1 ENHRY, CDR2 SYGVKD. The CDR3 spells CASRGPVEAFF. The CDR3 bases are TGTGCCTCCAGGGGGCCAGTCGAAGCTTTCTTT.